A selection of T cell receptor beta chains follows, all from one sample in a study of CD8 T cells in ankylosing spondylitis. Via MiXCR, TCRdb re-called the 5' RACE reads, giving one row per CDR3 protein. Counted here are under 55,000 distinct CDR3 sequences, about 7% occurring once; the ten biggest clones make up around 8.7%. Sequenced material: blood, either unsorted or a sorted T cell fraction (not recorded which). The receptor source for this set is a female donor with ankylosing spondylitis or in good health (not recorded which). Each CDR3 is given with its conserved first and last residue. Fields, in order: V gene, J gene, clone size, D gene, CDR3 DNA, CDR3 protein. A D gene is named only where the DNA matches it firmly. Clone size appears in some rows only: once, few, many, or a class for an expanded clone.

V gene: TRBV20-1
J gene: TRBJ2-1
clone size: many
D gene: NA
CDR3 DNA: TGCAGTGCTAGCGGGGGCAGCTCCTACAATGAGCAGTTCTTC
CDR3 protein: CSASGGSSYNEQFF

V gene: TRBV20-1
J gene: TRBJ1-5
clone size: few
D gene: TRBD1
CDR3 DNA: TGCAGTGCCTGGACAGGGGGCAGTGGGCAGCCCCAGCATTTT
CDR3 protein: CSAWTGGSGQPQHF

V gene: TRBV29-1
J gene: TRBJ2-3
clone size: many
D gene: NA
CDR3 DNA: TGCAGCGTTGAAGATTTGGGTGGCACAGATACGCAGTATTTT
CDR3 protein: CSVEDLGGTDTQYF

V gene: TRBV5-1
J gene: TRBJ1-5
clone size: many
D gene: NA
CDR3 DNA: TGCGCCAGCAGCTTGGACGGTCGCAATCAGCCCCAGCATTTT
CDR3 protein: CASSLDGRNQPQHF

V gene: TRBV20-1
J gene: TRBJ1-4
clone size: few
D gene: NA
CDR3 DNA: TGCAGTGCTCTCTCTTCCGGGAACGGAAAACTGTTTTTT
CDR3 protein: CSALSSGNGKLFF

V gene: TRBV5-1
J gene: TRBJ2-2
clone size: many
D gene: NA
CDR3 DNA: TGCGCCAGCAGCGCGGACAGGAACACCGGGGAGCTGTTTTTT
CDR3 protein: CASSADRNTGELFF

V gene: TRBV5-1
J gene: TRBJ1-1
clone size: many
D gene: NA
CDR3 DNA: TGCGCCAGCAGCTCCTTGCGGTGGGAGGGGGACACTGAAGCTTTCTTT
CDR3 protein: CASSSLRWEGDTEAFF

V gene: TRBV20-1
J gene: TRBJ2-2
clone size: many
D gene: NA
CDR3 DNA: TGCAGTGCCCACGGGGGCAGCGGCACCGGGGAGCTGTTTTTT
CDR3 protein: CSAHGGSGTGELFF

V gene: TRBV12-3/TRBV12-4
J gene: TRBJ2-2
clone size: many
D gene: NA
CDR3 DNA: TGTGCCAGCAGTGCCGACTACACCGGGGAGCTGTTTTTT
CDR3 protein: CASSADYTGELFF

V gene: TRBV28
J gene: TRBJ2-3
clone size: many
D gene: NA
CDR3 DNA: TGTGCCAGCAGTTTGCCAGGGTCCTTGCCCACAGATACGCAGTATTTT
CDR3 protein: CASSLPGSLPTDTQYF

V gene: TRBV6-5
J gene: TRBJ1-1
clone size: many
D gene: TRBD1
CDR3 DNA: TGTGCCAGCATTTTTCCGGGACAGGGAGGCACTGAAGCTTTCTTT
CDR3 protein: CASIFPGQGGTEAFF

V gene: TRBV29-1
J gene: TRBJ1-2
clone size: many
D gene: NA
CDR3 DNA: TGCAGCGTTGGTGTCAGCCTAAACTATGGCTACACCTTC
CDR3 protein: CSVGVSLNYGYTF

V gene: TRBV5-1
J gene: TRBJ1-1
clone size: NA
D gene: TRBD1
CDR3 DNA: TGCGCCAGCAGCTTGGTTGGGACAGGGGTCACTGAAGCTTTCTTT
CDR3 protein: CASSLVGTGVTEAFF

V gene: TRBV2
J gene: TRBJ2-3
clone size: many
D gene: NA
CDR3 DNA: TGTGCCAGCAGTGAGGGTGGGGCAAGCACAGATACGCAGTATTTT
CDR3 protein: CASSEGGASTDTQYF

V gene: TRBV7-2
J gene: TRBJ2-5
clone size: few
D gene: NA
CDR3 DNA: TGTGCCAGCAAGAGGGGTACGGAGACCCAGTACTTC
CDR3 protein: CASKRGTETQYF

V gene: TRBV7-9
J gene: TRBJ2-7
clone size: NA
D gene: TRBD2
CDR3 DNA: TGTGCCAGCAGCCCTGTGGGAGGGAACTACGAGCAGTACTTC
CDR3 protein: CASSPVGGNYEQYF

V gene: TRBV4-3
J gene: TRBJ2-3
clone size: many
D gene: TRBD1
CDR3 DNA: TGCGCCAGCAGCCAAGATTCGGGTGGACAGGGTCGAGATACGCAGTATTTT
CDR3 protein: CASSQDSGGQGRDTQYF

V gene: TRBV28
J gene: TRBJ2-1
clone size: many
D gene: TRBD2
CDR3 DNA: TGTGCCAGCACTAGCGGGGGCTCCTACAATGAGCAGTTCTTC
CDR3 protein: CASTSGGSYNEQFF

V gene: TRBV4-2
J gene: TRBJ2-1
clone size: many
D gene: TRBD1
CDR3 DNA: TGTGCCAGCAGCCAAGATTGGGACAGTTCTTACAATGAGCAGTTCTTC
CDR3 protein: CASSQDWDSSYNEQFF

V gene: TRBV5-1
J gene: TRBJ1-1
clone size: many
D gene: NA
CDR3 DNA: TGCGCCAGCAGCTCACAGGGCGCTGAAGCTTTCTTT
CDR3 protein: CASSSQGAEAFF

V gene: TRBV29-1
J gene: TRBJ2-1
clone size: many
D gene: TRBD1
CDR3 DNA: TGCAGCACCGGACAGGGGGTTTACAATGAGCAGTTCTTC
CDR3 protein: CSTGQGVYNEQFF

V gene: TRBV7-2
J gene: TRBJ2-3
clone size: many
D gene: NA
CDR3 DNA: TGTGCCAGCAGCTTTTCTAGCCGAACAAGCACAGATACGCAGTATTTT
CDR3 protein: CASSFSSRTSTDTQYF

V gene: TRBV28
J gene: TRBJ2-5
clone size: many
D gene: NA
CDR3 DNA: TGTGCCAGCAGTTACGAAGAGACCCAGTACTTC
CDR3 protein: CASSYEETQYF

V gene: TRBV5-6
J gene: TRBJ1-1
clone size: NA
D gene: NA
CDR3 DNA: TGTGCCAGCAGCTTGGTGGGCACTCCGAACACTGAAGCTTTCTTT
CDR3 protein: CASSLVGTPNTEAFF

V gene: TRBV7-9
J gene: TRBJ2-4
clone size: few
D gene: TRBD1
CDR3 DNA: TGTGCCAGCAGCCAGGGGGTCTCAGCCAAAAACATTCAGTACTTC
CDR3 protein: CASSQGVSAKNIQYF

V gene: TRBV20-1
J gene: TRBJ1-1
clone size: many
D gene: NA
CDR3 DNA: TGCAGTGCTAGAATCTCCGGGACTTCAAGCGTTGAAGCTTTCTTT
CDR3 protein: CSARISGTSSVEAFF

V gene: TRBV29-1
J gene: TRBJ1-1
clone size: many
D gene: TRBD1
CDR3 DNA: TGCAGCGCGACACAGGGGGCCACTGAAGCTTTCTTT
CDR3 protein: CSATQGATEAFF

V gene: TRBV6-4
J gene: TRBJ2-4
clone size: NA
D gene: TRBD2
CDR3 DNA: TGTGCCAGCAGTGTATTAGCGGGGATTGGAAACATTCAGTACTTC
CDR3 protein: CASSVLAGIGNIQYF

V gene: TRBV5-5
J gene: TRBJ2-5
clone size: many
D gene: TRBD1
CDR3 DNA: TGTGCCAGCAGCCCGAGGACAGGTTTATCACAAGAGACCCAGTACTTC
CDR3 protein: CASSPRTGLSQETQYF

V gene: TRBV5-6
J gene: TRBJ2-5
clone size: many
D gene: NA
CDR3 DNA: TGTGCCAGCAGCTTGGGGTTTTTACGGGGGCAAGAGACCCAGTACTTC
CDR3 protein: CASSLGFLRGQETQYF

V gene: TRBV2
J gene: TRBJ1-2
clone size: many
D gene: NA
CDR3 DNA: TGTGCCAGCAGTGACGGGCACCTCTATGGCTACACCTTC
CDR3 protein: CASSDGHLYGYTF

V gene: TRBV12-3/TRBV12-4
J gene: TRBJ2-1
clone size: many
D gene: NA
CDR3 DNA: TGTGCCAGCAATCCCGGGGGCCAATGGGAGGCCTACAATGAGCAGTTCTTC
CDR3 protein: CASNPGGQWEAYNEQFF

V gene: TRBV20-1
J gene: TRBJ2-7
clone size: many
D gene: TRBD2
CDR3 DNA: TGCAGTGCTAGCGGCGGGGGGGTTTACGAGCAGTACTTC
CDR3 protein: CSASGGGVYEQYF

V gene: TRBV30
J gene: TRBJ1-4
clone size: many
D gene: NA
CDR3 DNA: TGTGCCTGGAGCCGAGGTGGGGAAAAACTGTTTTTT
CDR3 protein: CAWSRGGEKLFF

V gene: TRBV3-1
J gene: TRBJ2-1
clone size: many
D gene: TRBD2
CDR3 DNA: TGTGCCAGCAGCCAAGCGACCATGAGCGGGGGGACGGGTGGTGAGCAGTTCTTC
CDR3 protein: CASSQATMSGGTGGEQFF

V gene: TRBV27
J gene: TRBJ1-2
clone size: many
D gene: NA
CDR3 DNA: TGTGCCAGCAGTTTTACGCCGAGACAGAACTATGGCTACACCTTC
CDR3 protein: CASSFTPRQNYGYTF